The 18 T cell receptor beta chains reported below all come from one sample, sequenced in a study of blood T cell repertoires in COVID-19. The data were produced by immunoSEQ multiplex PCR, yet TCRdb's version contains in-frame clones alone and is incomplete. The repertoire holds approximately 300,000 clones, 80% to 90% seen once, with about 4.2% in the top ten. The material sequenced was PBMCs or T cells enriched from blood (not recorded which). These receptors all come from a man younger than 40 who had recovered from COVID-19.

This clone came up a few times. The V call is TRBV5-1, the J call TRBJ2-5, with D possibly TRBD2 on 5 matching bases. Germline values: CDR1 SGHRS, CDR2 YFSETQ. The CDR3 extends over 11 amino acids. V was shortened by 4 bases and J by 5 bases, with 6 bases between the two germline ends. The DNA for the CDR3 is TGCGCCAGCAGCGAGGGTGAGACCCAGTACTTC. This gives the protein CASSEGETQYF.

V is TRBV11-2 and J is TRBJ2-1, with a tentative D call TRBD2 (5 bases). CDR1 SGHAT and CDR2 FQNNGV come from the germline V gene. This CDR3 comprises 19 residues. V lost 1 base and J 4 bases, leaving 23 bases between the germline ends. Here the CDR3 DNA reads TGTGCCAGCAGCTTAGGCCGGGGTCAATCCAGATTAATATACAATGAGCAGTTCTTC. Its protein product is CASSLGRGQSRLIYNEQFF.

The DNA for the CDR3 is TGTGCCAGCTCACCACCGGGAACTAGCGGGAGTTACGAGCAGTACTTC. It is translated as CASSPPGTSGSYEQYF. The chain couples TRBV18 to TRBJ2-7; TRBD2 aligns across 11 bases. J was trimmed by 4 bases and V by 0 bases; bases with no gene match: 5. The CDR3 runs to 16 residues. Looked up from germline, CDR1 is KGHSH and CDR2 is LQKENI.

The rearrangement links TRBV2 to TRBJ1-5; D unresolved. CDR3 length equals 15 residues. The V gene's germline CDR1 is SNHLY and CDR2 FYNNEI. The germline V and J ends were trimmed by 0 bases and 7 bases, with 13 bases remaining between them. CDR3 residues: CASSEALRGVQPQHF. The CDR3 nucleotides read TGTGCCAGCAGTGAAGCGCTTCGGGGAGTCCAGCCCCAGCATTTT. Supplemented by reference TRBV2 and TRBJ1-5, the full variable domain reads EPEVTQTPSHQVTQMGQEVILRCVPISNHLYFYWYRQILGQKVEFLVSFYNNEISEKSEIFDDQFSVERPDGSNFTLKIRSTKLEDSAMYFCASSEALRGVQPQHFGDGTRLSIL.

This chain uses TRBV27 with TRBJ1-2, with D possibly being TRBD1 (5 bases). CDR1 and CDR2 (germline): MNHEY, SMNVEV (reference sequence). The germline V and J ends were trimmed by 7 bases and 7 bases, with 16 bases remaining between them. This CDR3 is built from 13 residues. CDR3 DNA sequence: TGTGCCAGCAAGGGGCAGTCTCTATCTGGCTACACCTTC. Amino acid sequence: CASKGQSLSGYTF.

The chain joins TRBV18 to TRBJ2-2; D gene ambiguous. The length of the CDR3 is 14 residues. CDR1 KGHSH and CDR2 LQKENI come from the germline V gene. The V gene lost 2 bases and the J gene lost 1 base, with 5 bases spanning the gap. The CDR3 sequence: CASSPSLNTGELFF. As DNA, the CDR3 is TGTGCCAGCTCACCATCACTGAACACCGGGGAGCTGTTTTTT.

The chain is built from TRBV5-1 and TRBJ1-5; unclear D gene. CDR3 length: 14 amino acids. Germline CDR1 reads SGHRS; CDR2 reads YFSETQ. Trimming left V 9 bases short and J 4 bases short, with 17 bases between. CDR3 region: CATLTGYRNQPQHF. The CDR3 region has the DNA TGCGCCACCCTTACGGGATACCGAAATCAGCCCCAGCATTTT.

This chain connects TRBV2 to TRBJ1-3; possibly TRBD1 for D (6 bases). The CDR3 is made up of 15 amino acids. Germline V lookup: CDR1 SNHLY, CDR2 FYNNEI. The germline V and J ends were trimmed by 5 bases and 0 bases, with 11 bases remaining between them. The DNA for the CDR3 is TGTGCCAGCAGTTCAGGACAGAGCTCTGGAAACACCATATATTTT. Its protein is CASSSGQSSGNTIYF.

The rearrangement joins TRBV18 to TRBJ1-4; D perhaps matches TRBD1 (5 bases). From germline, CDR1 is KGHSH and CDR2 LQKENI. The V end was cut by 0 bases, the J end by 6 bases, with 14 bases between. This CDR3 has 16 residues. For the CDR3, the DNA is TGTGCCAGCTCACCACCTCTGCAGGGATTGTATGAAAAACTGTTTTTT. Encoded protein: CASSPPLQGLYEKLFF.

The rearrangement joins TRBV28 to TRBJ2-7; TRBD1 agrees at 7 bases. Trimming cost V 5 bases and J 4 bases; bases outside gene matches: 17. The CDR3 contains 17 residues. Germline assignment: CDR1 MDHEN and CDR2 SYDVKM. For the CDR3, the DNA is TGTGCCAGCAGTCCCGGGACAGCCCGCCTTCGGCGGTACGAGCAGTACTTC. As protein: CASSPGTARLRRYEQYF.

The J gene is TRBJ1-6, the V gene TRBV6-1; tentatively, D is TRBD1 (6 bases). The CDR3 length is 15 residues. Between the trimmed V and J ends, which lost 2 bases and 7 bases, there was a span of 12 bases. Germline assignment: CDR1 MNHNS and CDR2 SASEGT. CDR3 amino acids: CASSERLDRNSPLHF. CDR3 DNA: TGTGCCAGCAGTGAACGCCTGGACAGAAATTCACCCCTCCACTTT.

The rearrangement uses TRBV28 and TRBJ1-3; D remains unclear. Germline CDR1 and CDR2: MDHEN and SYDVKM. V was pared by 6 bases and J by 0 bases, with 12 bases between. The CDR3 is 15 residues long. This CDR3 reads CASSPGSSSGNTIYF. The CDR3 DNA reads TGTGCCAGCAGCCCTGGGTCTAGCTCTGGAAACACCATATATTTT.

The chain combines TRBV11-2 with TRBJ1-2, with 8 bases that match TRBD1. With V trimmed by 6 bases and J by 7 bases, 19 bases remained unmatched. Germline V CDR1 and CDR2: SGHAT, FQNNGV. The CDR3 is made up of 17 amino acids. The CDR3 region has the DNA TGTGCCAGCAGTCCCCGCGATGGCAGGGGGCCTCCGGGTGGCTACACCTTC. It yields the protein CASSPRDGRGPPGGYTF.

This sequence joins TRBV2 and TRBJ2-1; TRBD2 aligns across 8 bases. The V gene's germline CDR1 is SNHLY and CDR2 FYNNEI. Trimming at V came to 8 bases and at J to 5 bases, leaving 5 bases not matched to a gene. This CDR3 spans 13 amino acids. This CDR3 reads CASEAGGNNEQFF. For the CDR3, the DNA is TGTGCCAGCGAGGCGGGGGGAAACAATGAGCAGTTCTTC. Combining the CDR3 with reference TRBV2 and TRBJ2-1 gives the whole variable domain EPEVTQTPSHQVTQMGQEVILRCVPISNHLYFYWYRQILGQKVEFLVSFYNNEISEKSEIFDDQFSVERPDGSNFTLKIRSTKLEDSAMYFCASEAGGNNEQFFGPGTRLTVL.

This clone was found once. This CDR3 reads CASSESHSLSYEQYF. As DNA, the CDR3 is TGTGCCAGCAGTGAATCCCACAGTTTATCCTACGAGCAGTACTTC. V usage is TRBV25-1 and J usage is TRBJ2-7; D not resolved. This CDR3 has 15 residues. V lost 1 base and J lost 1, with 11 bases in between. From germline, CDR1 is MGHDK and CDR2 SYGVNS.

This chain connects TRBV4-1 to TRBJ2-1; 9 bases fit TRBD2. This CDR3 has 16 residues. The J segment lost 7 bases and the V segment lost 4 bases, leaving 11 bases of the junction unmatched. CDR1 MGHRA and CDR2 YSYEKL come from the germline V gene. CDR3 DNA: TGCGCCAGCAGCCGCTCATTAGCGGGAGCTGGTAATGAGCAGTTCTTC. This encodes CASSRSLAGAGNEQFF.

The chain uses TRBV10-3 and TRBJ1-4; D gene ambiguous. The CDR3 is 15 amino acids. V dropped 0 bases and J dropped 8 bases, with 13 bases sitting between them. Germline assignment: CDR1 ENHRY and CDR2 SYGVKD. The CDR3: CAISESGGSSEKLFF. Here the CDR3 DNA reads TGTGCCATCAGTGAGTCTGGAGGGAGTAGCGAAAAACTGTTTTTT.

The rearrangement joins TRBV7-9 to TRBJ2-7; a weak D match, TRBD2 (6 bases). Trimming took 5 bases from V and 4 from J, leaving 12 bases between them. Germline loops: CDR1 SEHNR, CDR2 FQNEAQ (reference sequence). The CDR3 extends over 13 amino acids. CDR3 residues: CASSPPAGYEQYF. CDR3 DNA: TGTGCCAGCAGCCCCCCTGCGGGGTACGAGCAGTACTTC.